A single sample gave rise to the 4 T cell receptor beta chains below, sequenced in a study of beta chain features in type 1 diabetes. General study points: Type 1 diabetes patients showed a moderate but significant shortening of TCRB CDR3s in all four CD4+ subsets.

Every isolated RNA sample was fully reverse transcribed, so sequencing captured expressed TCRB transcripts. Using immunoSEQ multiplex PCR, the repertoire was profiled, and TCRdb retains in-frame clones only, with some absent. The table includes fewer than 350,000 clones, roughly 15% detected once. What these receptors recognize is not known. Sequences were obtained from naive CD4+ T cells from blood. Receptors were obtained from a man younger than 35 with type 1 diabetes.

The genes are TRBV15 and TRBJ2-7, with 9 positions matching TRBD1. The CDR3 length is 15 residues. Germline loops: CDR1 LNHNV, CDR2 YYDKDF (reference sequence). The V segment lost 7 bases and the J segment 2 bases; nucleotides outside the gene matches: 9. The CDR3 sequence is CATTPDTGGTYEQYF. Here the CDR3 DNA reads TGTGCCACCACCCCCGACACAGGGGGCACCTACGAGCAGTACTTC.

The chain employs TRBV7-9 and TRBJ2-3; 9 bases are a match to TRBD2. The trim removed 8 bases at V and 6 bases at J, leaving 3 bases unmatched. The CDR3 has 12 residues. Per germline, CDR1 SEHNR and CDR2 FQNEAQ (reference sequence). The CDR3 nucleotides are TGTGCCAGCGGCGGGAGGGCCGATACGCAGTATTTT. This encodes CASGGRADTQYF.

This clone was seen more than once but under ten times. CDR3 sequence (DNA): TGTGCCAGCAGCCAAGTAGGGGATTCACCCCTCCACTTT. Translated: CASSQVGDSPLHF. The genes are TRBV14 and TRBJ1-6, with a weak D call TRBD1 (5 bases). Germline assignment: CDR1 SGHDN and CDR2 FVKESK. CDR3 length equals 13 residues. Trimming took 1 base from V and 8 from J, leaving 6 bases between them.

CDR3 sequence: CASSQDKETGDSNQPQHF. In DNA, the CDR3 is TGCGCCAGCAGCCAAGACAAAGAAACGGGGGATAGCAATCAGCCCCAGCATTTT. This chain uses TRBV4-1 with TRBJ1-5; tentative D call: TRBD1 (5 bases). The V and J ends lost 0 bases and 0 bases respectively, with 15 bases between them. Per germline, CDR1 MGHRA and CDR2 YSYEKL. This CDR3 has 18 residues.